The following is a T cell receptor beta chain sequence with its context. Its antigen is undetermined. The sample belongs to a study of cytomegalovirus exposure and HLA in healthy donors. Study-wide results and limits: Most likely, a cluster of highly shared sequence variants arose as a sequencing artifact.

With 6 bases clipped from V and 3 bases from J, the junction kept 1 base outside the gene matches. CDR3 length equals 12 residues. Germline assignment: CDR1 SNHLY and CDR2 FYNNEI. A multiplex PCR was run with 60 Vbeta primers and 13 Jbeta primers. Repertoires were generated with immunoSEQ multiplex PCR, while TCRdb's copy carries only in-frame clones and drops some. The sample contains approximately 150,000 clones, 75% to 90% of which appear only once. All donors participated as healthy donors of bone marrow. The chain recombines TRBV2 with TRBJ1-2; 7 positions agree with TRBD1. Sequencing was done on a sample of PBMCs. This sequence was found in a woman under 40 in good health and CMV-seronegative. The CDR3 bases are TGTGCCAGCAGCAGGGGGGACTATGGCTACACCTTC. Amino acid sequence: CASSRGDYGYTF. Using reference TRBV2 and TRBJ1-2 for the parts outside the CDR3, the full variable domain is EPEVTQTPSHQVTQMGQEVILRCVPISNHLYFYWYRQILGQKVEFLVSFYNNEISEKSEIFDDQFSVERPDGSNFTLKIRSTKLEDSAMYFCASSRGDYGYTFGSGTRLTVV.